This is a list of T cell receptor beta chains from one sample in a study of cytomegalovirus exposure and HLA in healthy donors. Libraries were prepared by immunoSEQ multiplex PCR; TCRdb keeps only in-frame clonotypes and omits some of them. This sample carries 150,000 to 200,000 clones, around three quarters of them seen once, and the ten largest clones take 2.1%. The sequencing input was PBMCs. These TCRs come from a man in his forties in good health and CMV-seronegative. The CDR3 runs from the conserved cysteine through the conserved F or W. The D gene is left open where the match is weak. Rows may omit the clone size; those that give it use once, few, many or a size class.

TRBV5-1	.	TRBJ2-3	.	CASSIEASTDTQYF	TGCGCCAGCAGCATAGAGGCCTCCACAGATACGCAGTATTTT
TRBV6-6	.	TRBJ1-2	TRBD1	CASSADRVDGYTF	TGTGCCAGCAGTGCGGACAGGGTGGATGGCTACACCTTC
TRBV15	.	TRBJ2-7	TRBD1	CATSRVSGTGESEQYF	TGTGCCACCAGCAGAGTATCGGGGACAGGGGAATCCGAGCAGTACTTC
TRBV6-1	.	TRBJ2-7	TRBD1	CASRWDRVSYEQYF	TGTGCCAGCAGGTGGGACAGGGTGTCGTACGAGCAGTACTTC
TRBV5-1	.	TRBJ2-1	TRBD1	CASSLTPGQGGDEQFF	TGCGCCAGCAGCTTGACGCCGGGACAGGGGGGCGATGAGCAGTTCTTC
TRBV27	.	TRBJ2-1	.	CASSWYRNNEQFF	TGTGCCAGCAGTTGGTATAGAAACAATGAGCAGTTCTTC
TRBV5-8	.	TRBJ2-7	.	CASRILRGF	TGTGCCAGCAGAATTCTTAGGGGCTTC
TRBV6-1	.	TRBJ2-1	TRBD2	CASILRTSDNEQFF	TGTGCCAGCATTCTTCGGACTAGCGACAATGAGCAGTTCTTC
TRBV29-1	.	TRBJ1-1	.	CSVDHGNTEAFF	TGCAGCGTTGACCACGGGAACACTGAAGCTTTCTTT
TRBV5-4	.	TRBJ2-1	TRBD2	CASSAGTSGYNEQFF	TGTGCCAGCAGCGCCGGGACTAGCGGGTACAATGAGCAGTTCTTC
TRBV11-2	few	TRBJ1-3	.	CASSLAPGAYGRSGNTIYF	TGTGCCAGCAGCTTAGCCCCTGGGGCATACGGACGCTCTGGAAACACCATATATTTT
TRBV28	.	TRBJ1-5	.	CASSPSGQLPNQPQHF	TGTGCCAGCAGTCCTTCGGGACAACTGCCTAATCAGCCCCAGCATTTT
TRBV29-1	.	TRBJ2-7	.	CSVVRGNYEQYF	TGCAGCGTTGTGCGGGGTAACTACGAGCAGTACTTC
TRBV6-1	.	TRBJ2-5	.	CASTPPRGTQYF	TGTGCCAGCACTCCCCCCCGGGGGACCCAGTACTTC
TRBV6-5	few	TRBJ2-5	.	CASSYSGKKGETQYF	TGTGCCAGCAGTTACTCGGGCAAAAAGGGGGAGACCCAGTACTTC
TRBV6-6	.	TRBJ1-1	.	CAITVTGKDTEAFF	TGTGCGATAACTGTGACGGGAAAGGACACTGAAGCTTTCTTT
TRBV27	.	TRBJ2-1	TRBD2	CASSSTGMTSGYNEQFF	TGTGCCAGCAGTTCGACTGGAATGACTAGCGGGTACAATGAGCAGTTCTTC
TRBV30	once	TRBJ2-2	TRBD2	CASLPGLAGTGELFF	TGTGCCTCGCTCCCGGGACTAGCGGGGACCGGGGAGCTGTTTTTT
TRBV7-9	.	TRBJ2-1	.	CASSREGNNEQFF	TGTGCCAGCAGCCGCGAGGGTAACAATGAGCAGTTCTTC
TRBV21-1	.	TRBJ2-5	.	CASKWGRGRQETQYF	TGTGCCAGCAAATGGGGCAGGGGGCGCCAAGAGACCCAGTACTTC
TRBV6-6	once	TRBJ2-6	.	CASSYSQDPGANVLTF	TGTGCCAGCAGTTACTCACAGGACCCTGGGGCCAACGTCCTGACTTTC
TRBV2	.	TRBJ2-7	.	CASSLGGGDEQYF	TGTGCCAGCAGCTTGGGGGGTGGGGACGAGCAGTACTTC
TRBV15	.	TRBJ2-1	TRBD2	CATSREGRANEQFF	TGTGCCACCAGCAGAGAGGGGAGGGCGAATGAGCAGTTCTTC
TRBV19	.	TRBJ1-4	.	CASSGAQVFHEKLFF	TGTGCCAGTAGTGGGGCACAGGTGTTCCATGAAAAACTGTTTTTT
TRBV6-5	.	TRBJ2-1	TRBD1	CASSWGTGGNEQFF	TGTGCCAGCAGTTGGGGGACAGGGGGTAATGAGCAGTTCTTC
TRBV4-1	.	TRBJ2-2	.	CASSQAEGSGELFF	TGCGCCAGCAGCCAAGCCGAGGGCTCCGGGGAGCTGTTTTTT
TRBV2	.	TRBJ2-3	.	CASKRGPSTDTQYF	TGTGCCAGCAAACGCGGTCCTAGCACAGATACGCAGTATTTT
TRBV4-3	.	TRBJ2-3	.	CASSQDGHPTDTQYF	TGCGCCAGCAGCCAAGATGGCCATCCCACAGATACGCAGTATTTT
TRBV10-2	.	TRBJ2-1	.	CASSWGDNEQFF	TGCGCCAGCAGTTGGGGAGACAATGAGCAGTTCTTC
TRBV10-3	.	TRBJ2-5	.	CAISESSAAYSPDIRETQYF	TGTGCCATCAGTGAGTCGAGTGCAGCATATAGCCCCGATATCAGAGAGACCCAGTACTTC
TRBV7-6	.	TRBJ1-1	.	CASSLGLTGNTEAFF	TGTGCCAGCAGCTTAGGACTAACCGGGAACACTGAAGCTTTCTTT
TRBV6-5	.	TRBJ2-6	.	CVRSRGLGANVLTF	TGTGTCAGAAGCAGGGGTTTGGGGGCCAACGTCCTGACTTTC
TRBV5-6	.	TRBJ2-3	.	CASRSQGDTQYF	TGTGCCAGCAGATCACAGGGAGATACGCAGTATTTT
TRBV10-3	few	TRBJ2-5	TRBD1	CATQQGFGETQYF	TGTGCCACCCAACAGGGGTTTGGAGAGACCCAGTACTTC
TRBV19	.	TRBJ2-3	.	CAIAEDRTDTQYF	TGTGCTATAGCGGAGGACCGCACAGATACGCAGTATTTT